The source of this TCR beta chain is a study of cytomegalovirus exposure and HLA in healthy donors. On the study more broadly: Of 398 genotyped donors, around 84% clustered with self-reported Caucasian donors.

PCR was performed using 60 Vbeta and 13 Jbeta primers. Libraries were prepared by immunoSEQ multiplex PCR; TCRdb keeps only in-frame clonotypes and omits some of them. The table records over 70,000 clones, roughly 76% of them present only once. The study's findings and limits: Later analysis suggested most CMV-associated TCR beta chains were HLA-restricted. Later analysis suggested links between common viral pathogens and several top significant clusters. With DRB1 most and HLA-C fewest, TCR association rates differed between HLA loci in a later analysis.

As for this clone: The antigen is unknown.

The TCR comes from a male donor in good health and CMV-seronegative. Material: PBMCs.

The CDR3 region is CASSSLGGTSNQPQHF. The CDR3 nucleotides are TGTGCCAGCAGCTCTTTAGGGGGCACGAGTAATCAGCCCCAGCATTTT. V usage is TRBV13 and J usage is TRBJ1-5; 7 bases fit TRBD1. After removal of 4 bases from V and 4 bases from J, the junction contained 10 bases not matched to a gene. The CDR3 is made up of 16 amino acids. Germline values: CDR1 PRHDT, CDR2 FYEKMQ (reference sequence).